This TCR beta chain was recorded in a study of shared clonotypes between healthy human individuals. Study-level background: The cohort had two women and a few men, ages 18 to 49.

Germline CDR1 is DFQATT and CDR2 is SNEGSKA (reference sequence). The CDR3 spans 10 residues. Regarding this clone: One end of the junction varies from germline; a read error may be responsible.

The method was immunoSEQ multiplex PCR; TCRdb's version includes in-frame clones alone and lacks a portion of them. The sample consists of over a million clones, under 80% of them appearing once. Sample: memory CD4+ T cells sorted from blood. The subset was: CD45RA-negative fraction. The V gene is TRBV20-1, the J gene TRBJ2-7; D is uncertain. The sequence was collected from a man younger than 35 in good health. The CDR3 nucleotides are TGCAGTGCTAGAGATCAGTTTGCAGATTTC. It is translated as CSARDQFADF.